This T cell receptor beta chain was recovered during a study of blood T cell repertoires in COVID-19. Study in general: Samples came from the United States, Italy and Spain, spanning acute and convalescent COVID-19. The cDNA or gDNA used as material had been derived from T cells, B-cell-depleted T cells, or PBMCs.

CDR3 length: 15 amino acids. Germline CDR1 reads LGHNA; CDR2 reads YNFKEQ. The ends were cut back, 1 base at V and 0 bases at J, with 10 bases in the middle. Original handling: Reference gene primer amplification gave nucleated cell count estimates. The protocol was immunoSEQ multiplex PCR, while the TCRdb copy is restricted to in-frame clones and leaves out a portion. V and J calls and clone size are copied from that table; D and trimming were computed from the DNA. Found here are 110,000 to 150,000 clones, around 86% of them singletons; the top ten hold approximately 8.2%. Sequencing input: peripheral blood. The J gene is TRBJ2-7, the V gene TRBV4-2, with D possibly TRBD2 on 6 matching bases. The receptor comes from a human donor in a cohort sampled during active COVID-19. CDR3 nucleotides: TGTGCCAGCAGCCAAGGGCGGGGCAACTCCTACGAGCAGTACTTC. Translation gives CASSQGRGNSYEQYF.